This T cell receptor beta chain was observed in a study of T cells in Graves' hyperthyroidism and ophthalmopathy. This clonotype was counted ten times or more. What was amplified from RNA transcripts were TCR beta CDR3 regions. The HTBI set primed first-round TCR CDR3 RT-PCR. MiXCR, run by TCRdb on the multiplex PCR reads, gives a single entry per CDR3 protein. The sample consists of over 650,000 distinct CDR3 sequences, less than 20% of them appearing once. This CDR3 region has 16 residues. The trim removed 5 bases at V and 2 bases at J, leaving 6 bases unmatched. Germline values: CDR1 SEHNR, CDR2 FQNEAQ (reference sequence).

The chain is built from TRBV7-9 and TRBJ2-2; 9 positions match TRBD2. The TCR comes from a man aged 18 to 29 with Graves' hyperthyroidism. Sequencing was carried out using blood. The CDR3 region has the DNA TGTGCCAGCAGCGGCAGACTAGCGGCTAACACCGGGGAGCTGTTTTTT. Translated, it gives CASSGRLAANTGELFF.